The T cell receptor beta chain under discussion was sequenced for a study of T cell responses to AZD1222 COVID-19 vaccine (dated by TCRdb to the early 2020s). With respect to the entire study: A total of approximately 230 trial participants underwent TCR sequencing, of whom 207 received two doses of AZD1222 and 26 received two doses of the MenACWY control vaccine. Enrollment into the trials was organized by age into subgroups of 18-55, 56-69 and 70-plus years, and those subgroups contained roughly 150, 30 and 60 TCR-sequenced participants, respectively. On the study overall, not on this receptor specifically: Participants were mostly white British and included more females than males, and it was suggested by the authors that clonal diversity may have been underestimated. The 56-69-year group was small, and its depth increase did not reach significance, likely because of low power. Reportedly, almost half of the unique spike-specific TCRs recognized epitopes lying outside the regions that are mutated in the B.1.351 and B.1.1.7 variants. The whole spike protein was spanned by vaccine-associated CD4 TCRs, and dominant responses were seen in regions 160-218 and 743-854. No day 14 peak-response samples were available, so repertoires were characterized only after the peak T cell response. A significant rise in spike-specific TCR breadth and depth was observed after two AZD1222 doses relative to day 0 and relative to MenACWY recipients. Only five to seven AZD1222 recipients were SARS-CoV-2 seropositive at baseline, limiting conclusions about previously exposed vaccinees.

At the junction V is shortened by 7 bases and J by 2 bases; bases outside the gene matches: 8. Looking up the germline V gene yields CDR1 MNHEY and CDR2 SVGAGI. The CDR3 goes from the cysteine to the phenylalanine over 15 residues. The read is trimmed to its CDR3 DNA, 45 bases read in frame from base 1. The time point label here, explained by the study, means: about 28 days (+/-7) after the second vaccine dose. Because spike-specific TCR depth and breadth did not differ between the two schedules, AZD1222 recipients who got a second dose at roughly 4 weeks were pooled with those who got a second dose at roughly 12 weeks. The vaccinee samples were drawn from two UK trials, COV001 and COV002, one of which was a single-blind randomized controlled phase 2/3 trial testing AZD1222 (ChAdOx1 nCoV-19) in healthy adults. For TCRbeta chain sequencing, PBMC samples were collected from trial participants at day 0 and at day 28 after the second dose.

Notes on this clone: Its recognized antigen is unknown. No base quality values were provided; no much bigger clone lies one nucleotide off.

The CDR3 regions of human TCRbeta chains were analyzed by immunosequencing. From the authors' description of their analysis: TCRs in the repertoires were matched against a reference library of SARS-CoV-2-specific TCRs that had been generated with the MIRA antigen-specificity platform. Breadth meant the fraction of unique TCRs that were SARS-CoV-2-associated, whereas depth meant the fraction of total T cells that were SARS-CoV-2-associated. Each spike-specific TCR was assigned to its reactive spike region and to a CD4 or CD8 class using the MIRA data. Log10-transformed breadth and depth values were compared by one-way ANOVA with Sidak's multiple comparisons tests. The table comes from immuneACCESS by way of TCRdb, which keeps in-frame sequences with V and J called. Part of the clones is missing from these tables; in studies checked, under half for an unresolved V gene and the rest for unknown reasons. V and J calls and clone size are given by that table; D and trimming were obtained from the DNA. The table for this sample lists 95,000 to 100,000 clones; roughly 83% of them were counted only once. The top ten clones comprise 13% to 15% of the sample.

The V and J genes are TRBV6-5 and TRBJ1-2; 9 middle bases align to TRBD1. This TCR came from an adult who received the AZD1222 COVID-19 vaccine. The sequenced sample was peripheral blood, obtained 28 days after the second AZD1222 dose. The bases are TGTGCCAGCAACCCGGGACAGGGACGAAACTATGGCTACACCTTC. This is translated as CASNPGQGRNYGYTF.